This T cell receptor beta chain was recorded in a study of early T cells in non-severe SARS-CoV-2 infection. TCRdb passed the 5' RACE reads through MiXCR, listing each CDR3 protein once. The sample comprises some 100,000 distinct CDR3 sequences, about 15% of which are singletons, and approximately 0.54% rests with the top ten. This clonotype has a handful of counts. The CDR3 is 14 amino acids. CDR1 is ENHRY, CDR2 SYGVKD, per germline. Trimming stripped 7 bases from V and 3 bases from J, with 14 bases between. The sequencing sample was made of whole blood. The chain employs TRBV10-3 and TRBJ2-3; D is possibly TRBD2 (7 bases). This clonotype was obtained from an adult who was a healthcare worker with PCR-confirmed SARS-CoV-2 infection or an uninfected control (not recorded which). CDR3 residues: CAIKKGGGTDTQYF. CDR3 nucleotides: TGTGCCATCAAAAAGGGAGGGGGAACAGATACGCAGTATTTT.